This TCR beta chain was captured by sequencing in a study of blood T cell repertoires in COVID-19. Study information: Sites across the United States, Italy and Spain contributed samples from acute and convalescent COVID-19. Sample material is recorded as cDNA or gDNA derived from T cells, B-cell-depleted T cells, or PBMCs.

In the authors' workflow: Quantification of nucleated cells was approximated via reference gene primer amplification. This table comes from immunoSEQ multiplex PCR, and its TCRdb copy is limited to in-frame clones, with some not included. The V and J calls and clone size are taken from that table; D and trimming were inferred from the DNA. This repertoire shows 300,000 to 400,000 clones, approximately 85% found once; its top ten account for 7.2%. V was pared by 8 bases and J by 6 bases, with 13 bases between. The CDR3 is 13 residues long. Germline V gene sequence: CDR1 SEHNR, CDR2 FQNEAQ (reference sequence).

This clonotype was obtained from a human donor in a cohort sampled during active COVID-19. The sequenced sample consisted of peripheral blood. The J gene is TRBJ2-2, the V gene TRBV7-9; D gene uncertain. CDR3 sequence: CASVDIGAGELFF. Here the CDR3 DNA reads TGTGCCAGCGTTGACATCGGCGCCGGGGAGCTGTTTTTT.